This T cell receptor (beta chain) stems from a study of cytomegalovirus exposure and HLA in healthy donors. The overall study: An earlier analysis identified approximately 120 million unique TCR beta sequences in 150 million to 200 million T cells. HLA-typed donors contributed about 85 million unique TCRs, which were held in an early data release. Study-wide results and limits: A few CMV-associated chains were confirmed in vitro to be specific for CMV antigens.

On this clone itself: Antigen: not known.

V shed 3 bases and J 7 bases; nucleotides not matched to a gene: 10. The CDR3 contains 16 residues. Germline V gene data show CDR1 as SGDLS and CDR2 as YYNGEE. Vbeta (60) and Jbeta (13) primers were used in the PCR. Libraries were prepared by immunoSEQ multiplex PCR; TCRdb keeps only in-frame clonotypes and omits some of them. The sample includes about 130,000 clones, about four fifths of them seen just once. Sequencing was done on a sample of PBMCs. The origin of this receptor is a man between 18 and 35 years old in good health and CMV-seronegative. The chain uses TRBV9 and TRBJ2-2; 9 bases line up with TRBD1. The CDR3 loop is CASSALKQGANGELFF. CDR3 DNA: TGTGCCAGCAGCGCTCTAAAACAGGGGGCAAACGGGGAGCTGTTTTTT.